This T cell receptor (beta chain) was sequenced during a study of blood T cell repertoires in COVID-19. Study summary: The United States, Italy and Spain supplied acute and convalescent COVID-19 samples. Nucleic acid was either cDNA or gDNA, and it came from T cells, B-cell-depleted T cells, or PBMCs.

Authors' processing steps: Reference gene primer amplification gave estimated nucleated cell counts. Repertoires were generated with immunoSEQ multiplex PCR, while TCRdb's copy carries only in-frame clones and drops some. V and J calls and clone size are as listed in that table; D and trimming were resolved from the DNA. The sample lists about 40,000 clones, 65% to 90% seen once, with 5.2% in the top ten. V lost 1 base, J lost 8 bases, and 14 bases lay in between. The CDR3 is made up of 14 amino acids. Germline CDR1 is MNHNY and CDR2 is SVGAGI (reference sequence). This chain links TRBV6-6 with TRBJ1-1; D possibly corresponds to TRBD1 (5 bases). The receptor was derived from a man in his forties or fifties with active COVID-19. Sample: peripheral blood. The CDR3, as DNA: TGTGCCAGCAGTTACTGGATAACAGGTATCGAAGCTTTCTTT. Translation: CASSYWITGIEAFF.